The next 32 T cell receptor beta chains were all read from a single sample in a study of T cell clones after liver transplantation. Repertoires were generated with immunoSEQ multiplex PCR, while TCRdb's copy carries only in-frame clones and drops some. This sample has approximately 68,000 clones, with about four fifths found just once. The material was CD4+ T cells from blood, obtained before liver transplant. The receptors come from a human donor who received a liver transplant.

The chain's CDR3 is CASRSGGIKRPIYGYTF. The CDR3 DNA reads as TGTGCAAGTCGTTCCGGGGGAATAAAACGCCCTATATATGGCTACACCTTC. The chain couples TRBV12-2 to TRBJ1-2. TRBV12-2 is marked as a pseudogene. There are 17 residues in the CDR3.

This sequence joins TRBV7-9 and TRBJ1-2, with D possibly TRBD1 on 5 matching bases. Deletions cut 4 bases from V and 6 bases from J, with 9 bases between. This CDR3 has 12 residues. The V gene's germline CDR1 is SEHNR and CDR2 FQNEAQ (reference sequence). CDR3 sequence (DNA): TGTGCCAGCAGCTGGGACGTCAATGGCTACACCTTC. This gives the protein CASSWDVNGYTF.

The chain links TRBV18 to TRBJ1-1, with D possibly matching TRBD1 (5 bases). Germline CDR1 is KGHSH and CDR2 is LQKENI. CDR3 length: 13 amino acids. The ends were cut back, 6 bases at V and 1 base at J, with 9 bases in the middle. The CDR3 is CASSTDKNTEAFF. In DNA form, the CDR3 reads TGTGCCAGCTCCACGGACAAGAACACTGAAGCTTTCTTT.

In its sample, this clone was seen once. The chain uses TRBV11-2 and TRBJ2-2; no firm D call. V was clipped by 5 bases and J by 1 base, with 8 bases between them. The CDR3 has 14 amino acids. Germline V gives CDR1 SGHAT, CDR2 FQNNGV. DNA of the CDR3: TGTGCCAGCAGCGCTAGGATGAACACCGGGGAGCTGTTTTTT. Protein: CASSARMNTGELFF. Drawing the rest from reference TRBV11-2 and TRBJ2-2, the complete variable domain is EAGVAQSPRYKIIEKRQSVAFWCNPISGHATLYWYQQILGQGPKLLIQFQNNGVVDDSQLPKDRFSAERLKGVDSTLKIQPAKLEDSAVYLCASSARMNTGELFFGEGSRLTVL.

The chain joins TRBV5-5 to TRBJ1-1; D gene uncertain. The germline V gene encodes CDR1 SGHKS and CDR2 YYEKEE (reference sequence). V gave up 3 bases and J gave up 2 bases, with 14 bases separating them. The length of the CDR3 is 15 residues. Here the CDR3 DNA reads TGTGCCAGCAGCTCGATGGCACAGCTTAACACTGAAGCTTTCTTT. It codes for CASSSMAQLNTEAFF.

This chain uses TRBV11-2 with TRBJ2-2; possibly TRBD1 for D (6 bases). Germline-derived CDR1 and CDR2 are SGHAT and FQNNGV. CDR3 length: 15 amino acids. V dropped 2 bases and J dropped 6 bases, with 13 bases sitting between them. DNA of the CDR3: TGTGCCAGCAGCTTATTCAGGGGAAGGGCCGGGGAGCTGTTTTTT. Residues: CASSLFRGRAGELFF.

The chain links TRBV19 to TRBJ1-5, with 9 bases aligning to TRBD1. The CDR3 is 14 residues long. Trimming cost V 5 bases and J 6 bases; bases outside gene matches: 5. Germline loops: CDR1 LNHDA, CDR2 SQIVND (reference sequence). The CDR3 coding sequence is TGTGCCAGTAGTGGACAGGGGTTCGGTCAGCCCCAGCATTTT. Its protein product is CASSGQGFGQPQHF.

The chain couples TRBV7-9 to TRBJ2-7; TRBD1 matches at 10 bases. J lost 3 bases, V lost 5 bases, and 1 base had no gene match. Per germline, CDR1 SEHNR and CDR2 FQNEAQ (reference sequence). The CDR3 spans 13 residues. CDR3 protein: CASSRDRGYEQYF. CDR3 nucleotides: TGTGCCAGCAGCCGGGACAGGGGCTACGAGCAGTACTTC.

A few counts support this clone. The V call is TRBV5-1, the J call TRBJ2-7, with TRBD2 matching over 7 bases. Germline V gives CDR1 SGHRS, CDR2 YFSETQ. J was trimmed by 7 bases and V by 4 bases; bases with no gene match: 11. This CDR3 is 14 amino acids long. CDR3 sequence reads: CASSLGDYLKEQYF. Written as DNA, the CDR3 is TGCGCCAGCAGCCTGGGGGACTACCTTAAGGAGCAGTACTTC.

This clone was detected once. The V call is TRBV4-2, the J call TRBJ1-1; unclear D gene. Germline CDR1 LGHNA, CDR2 YNFKEQ. Trimming shortened V by 4 bases and J by 2 bases, and 14 bases separated the two germline ends. CDR3 length: 15 residues. The CDR3 reads CASSRDLELNTEAFF. The CDR3 region has the DNA TGTGCCAGCAGCCGAGACCTCGAACTAAACACTGAAGCTTTCTTT.

The chain employs TRBV5-1 and TRBJ2-3; 7 positions match TRBD1. The junction had 9 bases not matched to a gene; V was cut back by 5 bases and J by 3 bases. Per the germline V gene, CDR1 is SGHRS and CDR2 is YFSETQ. This CDR3 has 15 residues. The DNA of the CDR3 is TGCGCCAGCAGGCTCCATAAACAGGGGACAGATACGCAGTATTTT. Translation: CASRLHKQGTDTQYF.

The chain recombines TRBV2 with TRBJ2-1; D call uncertain. V was clipped by 2 bases and J by 9 bases, with 5 bases between them. Germline V lookup: CDR1 SNHLY, CDR2 FYNNEI. The CDR3 contains 11 residues. Here the CDR3 reads CASSELVEQFF. CDR3 nucleotide sequence: TGTGCCAGCAGTGAATTGGTTGAGCAGTTCTTC.

The chain links TRBV5-1 to TRBJ2-5; TRBD1 agrees at 11 bases. This CDR3 region has 15 residues. Trimming took 4 bases from V and 4 from J; bases not matched to a gene: 6. Germline lookup yields CDR1 SGHRS and CDR2 YFSETQ. This CDR3 reads CASSKDGTGGETQYF. CDR3 sequence (DNA): TGCGCCAGCAGCAAGGACGGGACAGGGGGAGAGACCCAGTACTTC.

This clone was seen once. This chain connects TRBV5-6 to TRBJ2-5; D gene unclear. The CDR3 is 13 residues long. From germline, CDR1 is SGHDT and CDR2 YYEEEE. Between the trimmed V and J ends, which lost 6 bases and 5 bases, there was a span of 14 bases. The CDR3 DNA reads as TGTGCCAGCATCCGAAGTTGGTCGGAGACCCAGTACTTC. Translated, it gives CASIRSWSETQYF.

The rearrangement joins TRBV5-4 to TRBJ2-7; D tentatively fits TRBD1 or TRBD2 (5 bases each). The CDR3 contains 16 residues. Trimming pared 0 bases from V and 2 bases from J, leaving 15 bases between. Germline CDR1 is SGHNT and CDR2 is YYREEE (reference sequence). The CDR3 sequence: CASSLAKGDRTYEQYF. The CDR3 DNA sequence: TGTGCCAGCAGCTTGGCCAAAGGGGACCGTACCTACGAGCAGTACTTC.

The rearrangement uses TRBV7-8 and TRBJ1-5, with D possibly matching TRBD1 (6 bases). The germline CDR1 and CDR2 sequences are SGHVS and FQNEAQ. Trimming took 6 bases from V and 0 from J, leaving 9 bases between them. The CDR3 contains 14 residues. In DNA form, the CDR3 reads TGTGCCAGCAGTGACAGGAATAGCAATCAGCCCCAGCATTTT. It encodes CASSDRNSNQPQHF.

The CDR3 loop reads CASSFTSKGNEQFF. The CDR3 bases are TGTGCCAGCAGCTTCACAAGTAAAGGGAATGAGCAGTTCTTC. The chain is built from TRBV7-9 and TRBJ2-1, with D unclear. CDR1 and CDR2 from the germline V gene are SEHNR and FQNEAQ (reference sequence). The V gene lost 3 bases and the J gene lost 7 bases, with 13 bases spanning the gap. The CDR3 contains 14 residues. Variable domain in full (rest from reference TRBV7-9 and TRBJ2-1): DTGVSQNPRHKITKRGQNVTFRCDPISEHNRLYWYRQTLGQGPEFLTYFQNEAQLEKSRLLSDRFSAERPKGSFSTLEIQRTEQGDSAMYLCASSFTSKGNEQFFGPGTRLTVL.

This chain connects TRBV5-6 to TRBJ2-2; TRBD1 matches at 11 bases. This CDR3 contains 17 residues. The V gene's germline CDR1 is SGHDT and CDR2 YYEEEE. Trimming at V came to 4 bases and at J to 3 bases, leaving 8 bases not matched to a gene. This CDR3 reads CASSRIGTGGYTGELFF. In DNA, the CDR3 is TGTGCCAGCAGCCGGATTGGGACAGGGGGATACACCGGGGAGCTGTTTTTT. The full variable domain, in which reference TRBV5-6 and TRBJ2-2 provide the parts outside the CDR3, is DAGVTQSPTHLIKTRGQQVTLRCSPKSGHDTVSWYQQALGQGPQFIFQYYEEEERQRGNFPDRFSGHQFPNYSSELNVNALLLGDSALYLCASSRIGTGGYTGELFFGEGSRLTVL.

The J gene is TRBJ2-3, the V gene TRBV6-1; D gene uncertain. This CDR3 spans 15 amino acids. Germline CDR1 is MNHNS and CDR2 is SASEGT. V was clipped by 3 bases and J by 0 bases, with 10 bases between them. The CDR3 loop is CASSEVAYSTDTQYF. In DNA form, the CDR3 reads TGTGCCAGCAGTGAGGTGGCCTATAGCACAGATACGCAGTATTTT.

V gene TRBV28 combines with J gene TRBJ2-3; possible D gene TRBD2, 5 bases. V was trimmed by 7 bases and J by 4 bases, leaving 9 bases between them. Germline V gene lookup returns CDR1 MDHEN and CDR2 SYDVKM. CDR3 length: 12 residues. Written as DNA, the CDR3 is TGTGCCAGCAAACCGAGGGCAGATACGCAGTATTTT. Residues: CASKPRADTQYF.

With regard to this clone: The same CDR3 is also encoded by other DNA sequences in this sample. The chain links TRBV20-1 to TRBJ2-3; D is ambiguous. The germline V gene encodes CDR1 DFQATT and CDR2 SNEGSKA (reference sequence). The CDR3 has 11 residues. V gave up 1 base and J gave up 4 bases, with 3 bases separating them. The CDR3 loop is CSARVADTQYF. In nucleotides, the CDR3 is TGCAGTGCTAGAGTTGCAGATACGCAGTATTTT.

V is TRBV7-8 and J is TRBJ2-1; 12 bases are a match to TRBD2. Per the germline V gene, CDR1 is SGHVS and CDR2 is FQNEAQ. This CDR3 region has 17 residues. J lost 6 bases, V lost 5 bases, and 11 bases had no gene match. The CDR3 region is CASSVPSGRALGNEQFF. CDR3 coding DNA: TGTGCCAGCAGCGTCCCTAGCGGGAGGGCCTTAGGCAATGAGCAGTTCTTC.

This clone has a single count. The chain couples TRBV10-2 to TRBJ1-2, with D possibly matching TRBD1 (5 bases). The germline CDR1 and CDR2 sequences are WSHSY and SAAADI. This CDR3 comprises 14 residues. V was clipped by 3 bases and J by 4 bases, with 12 bases between them. Written as DNA, the CDR3 is TGCGCCAGCAGTGATTGGGGCGGGGCCTATGGCTACACCTTC. This translates into CASSDWGGAYGYTF.

J is TRBJ2-7 and V is TRBV15; 7 bases line up with TRBD1. Germline assignment: CDR1 LNHNV and CDR2 YYDKDF (reference sequence). V was pared by 1 base and J by 6 bases, with 12 bases of the junction left unmatched. This CDR3 is built from 16 residues. The CDR3 loop is CATSRARARTGGEQYF. Here the CDR3 DNA reads TGTGCCACCAGCAGAGCACGGGCCCGGACAGGAGGCGAGCAGTACTTC.

Comments on this clone: A junction end diverges from the germline sequence, so it may reflect a read error. The gene calls are TRBV7-7 and TRBJ2-1; D gene ambiguous. Germline CDR1 SSHAT, CDR2 FNYEAQ (reference sequence). The CDR3 covers 13 residues. In DNA, the CDR3 is TGTGCTAGCAGCCCGGGCCTTGACAATGAGCAGTTCTTC. Translating gives CASSPGLDNEQFF.

This clone was seen only once. The chain combines TRBV6-6 with TRBJ2-5, with D possibly TRBD2 on 5 matching bases. Judging by the DNA end, TRBJ2-7 fits better; the J call may be wrong. Germline V gene lookup returns CDR1 MNHNY and CDR2 SVGAGI (reference sequence). This CDR3 region has 12 residues. CDR3 DNA: TGTGCCAGCAGTTCCACTAGTTACGAGCAGTACTTC. Amino acids: CASSSTSYEQYF.

This chain connects TRBV5-1 to TRBJ2-3; D might be TRBD1 (5 bases). The V end lost 0 bases, the J end lost 0 bases, and 11 bases lay between the germline ends. Germline V gene lookup returns CDR1 SGHRS and CDR2 YFSETQ. The length of the CDR3 is 16 residues. As DNA, the CDR3 is TGCGCCAGCAGCTTGGGGCAGGGCGCTAGCACAGATACGCAGTATTTT. Translation gives CASSLGQGASTDTQYF.

DNA of the CDR3: TGTGCCAGTAGGGCCACCGGGACAGGGGGCGCCGGGCAGTACTTC. This translates into CASRATGTGGAGQYF. This rearrangement joins TRBV19 to TRBJ2-7, with 12 bases fitting TRBD1. V shed 6 bases and J 9 bases; nucleotides not matched to a gene: 12. CDR1 is LNHDA, CDR2 SQIVND, per germline (reference sequence). CDR3 length equals 15 residues.

This chain connects TRBV7-2 to TRBJ2-1; possible D gene TRBD1, 5 bases. CDR3 length equals 14 residues. Trimming removed 3 bases at V and 4 bases at J, with 10 bases between. Germline CDR1 and CDR2: SGHTA and FQGNSA. CDR3 in amino acids: CASSFRGSYNEQFF. The CDR3 nucleotides read TGTGCCAGCAGCTTTAGGGGCTCTTACAATGAGCAGTTCTTC.

The J gene is TRBJ2-7, the V gene TRBV28, with 7 bases identical to TRBD2. This CDR3 comprises 15 residues. Germline V lookup: CDR1 MDHEN, CDR2 SYDVKM. J lost 5 bases, V lost 7 bases, and 14 bases had no gene match. The CDR3 loop reads CASTSGQIGIHEQYF. The CDR3 region has the DNA TGTGCCAGCACTAGCGGACAAATTGGGATCCACGAGCAGTACTTC.

This chain joins TRBV4-1 and TRBJ1-1; D may be TRBD1 (5 bases). CDR1 MGHRA and CDR2 YSYEKL come from the germline V gene. Trimming stripped 1 base from V and 3 bases from J, with 15 bases between. This CDR3 spans 16 amino acids. The DNA of the CDR3 is TGCGCCAGCAGCCAAGGGCCGGCCGGGGGACACACTGAAGCTTTCTTT. It codes for CASSQGPAGGHTEAFF.

The chain recombines TRBV28 with TRBJ2-1; 11 bases align to TRBD2. The CDR3 spans 14 residues. After removal of 8 bases from V and 8 bases from J, the junction contained 8 bases not matched to a gene. Germline-derived CDR1 and CDR2 are MDHEN and SYDVKM. The CDR3, as DNA: TGTGCCAGCCATACTAGCGGGAGTAGGGATGAGCAGTTCTTC. Translation gives CASHTSGSRDEQFF.